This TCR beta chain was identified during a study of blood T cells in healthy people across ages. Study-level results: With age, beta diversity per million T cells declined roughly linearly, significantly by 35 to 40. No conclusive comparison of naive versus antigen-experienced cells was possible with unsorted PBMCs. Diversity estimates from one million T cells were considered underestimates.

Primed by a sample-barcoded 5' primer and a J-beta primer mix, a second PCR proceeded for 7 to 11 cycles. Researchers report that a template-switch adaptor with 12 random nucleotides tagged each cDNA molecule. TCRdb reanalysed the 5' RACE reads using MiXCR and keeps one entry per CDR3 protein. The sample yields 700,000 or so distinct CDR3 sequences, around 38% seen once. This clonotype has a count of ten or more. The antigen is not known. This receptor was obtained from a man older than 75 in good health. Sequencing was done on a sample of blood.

The CDR3 bases are TGCAGCGTTGAAGAGGGACCTCAGGCTTGGTACTTC. Translation gives CSVEEGPQAWYF. This chain connects TRBV29-1 to TRBJ2-7; D assignment may be TRBD1 or TRBD2 (5 bases each). There are 12 residues in the CDR3. The V gene lost 0 bases and the J gene lost 12 bases, with 15 bases spanning the gap. Germline V lookup: CDR1 SQVTM, CDR2 ANQGSEA.